Shown below are 17 T cell receptor beta chains from a single sample sequenced in a study of T cells in Graves' hyperthyroidism and ophthalmopathy. The investigators amplified TCR beta CDR3 regions from RNA transcripts. The TCR CDR3 was amplified in a first-round RT-PCR using the HTBI primer set. In TCRdb, the multiplex PCR reads were re-called with MiXCR into one record per CDR3 protein. The table shows fewer than 400,000 distinct CDR3 sequences, with over 11% occurring only once. The sample taken for sequencing was blood. The receptors shown here come from a man aged 45-60 years with Graves' ophthalmopathy.

This clonotype has ten or more counts. The chain is built from TRBV2 and TRBJ2-7; no firm D call. The germline V gene has CDR1 SNHLY and CDR2 FYNNEI. The CDR3 loop spans 13 amino acids. V lost 8 bases to trimming and J lost 3 bases, with 14 bases between them. The CDR3 DNA reads TGTGCCAGCTCGAGACTCGAGAACTACGAGCAGTACTTC. This sequence encodes CASSRLENYEQYF.

This clonotype was picked up many times. The chain has TRBV9 and TRBJ2-3; D call uncertain. V lost 5 bases, J lost 1 base, and 8 bases lay in between. The CDR3 covers 13 residues. Germline CDR1 and CDR2: SGDLS and YYNGEE. CDR3 sequence reads: CASSVGGTDTQYF. Written as DNA, the CDR3 is TGTGCCAGCAGTGTTGGCGGCACAGATACGCAGTATTTT.

V usage is TRBV6-2 or TRBV6-3 and J usage is TRBJ1-1; 8 nucleotides agree with TRBD1. This CDR3 has 15 amino acids. Germline CDR1 reads MNHEY; CDR2 reads SVGEGT. Unmatched junction bases numbered 3, after V lost 2 bases and J lost 1 base. The CDR3 DNA sequence: TGTGCCAGCAGTTACCCAGGGGGCTGGAACACTGAAGCTTTCTTT. It translates to CASSYPGGWNTEAFF.

Many counts were recorded for this clonotype. The chain combines TRBV28 with TRBJ2-1; 8 bases match TRBD1. V lost 4 bases to trimming and J lost 7 bases; unmatched junction nucleotides: 15. CDR1 is MDHEN, CDR2 SYDVKM, per germline. The CDR3 covers 17 residues. CDR3 in amino acids: CASSSRVGQGARNEQFF. Here the CDR3 DNA reads TGTGCCAGCAGTTCCCGCGTGGGGCAGGGGGCGCGAAATGAGCAGTTCTTC.

This clonotype came up many times. The chain has TRBV20-1 and TRBJ1-2; D might be TRBD1 (5 bases). The ends were cut back, 5 bases at V and 2 bases at J, with 18 bases in the middle. Germline V gene sequence: CDR1 DFQATT, CDR2 SNEGSKA (reference sequence). This CDR3 spans 15 amino acids. CDR3 loop: CSAGDSRTLNYGYTF. The CDR3 DNA reads as TGCAGTGCTGGGGACTCGCGAACCCTAAACTATGGCTACACCTTC.

This clonotype was counted a few times. The chain combines TRBV20-1 with TRBJ2-1; D possibly corresponds to TRBD2 (6 bases). V lost 0 bases to trimming and J lost 9 bases, with 9 bases between them. Germline V gene data show CDR1 as DFQATT and CDR2 as SNEGSKA (reference sequence). This CDR3 region has 12 residues. CDR3 nucleotides: TGCAGTGCTAGAGATACGCGGGGTGAGCAGTTCTTC. It is translated as CSARDTRGEQFF.

This clonotype was observed a few times. The genes are TRBV10-3 and TRBJ1-1, with TRBD1 as a possible D gene (5 bases). Trimming left V 8 bases short and J 8 bases short, with 12 bases between. The CDR3 is 11 residues long. Germline V CDR1 and CDR2: ENHRY, SYGVKD. In nucleotides, the CDR3 is TGTGCCATCGGGGGGACGACCGAAGCTTTCTTT. Translating it yields CAIGGTTEAFF.

This clonotype was observed a few times. The CDR3 DNA reads TGTGCCATCCCCTTAAGGGACAGGGGCAATCAGCCCCAGCATTTT. Encoded protein: CAIPLRDRGNQPQHF. The chain employs TRBV28 and TRBJ1-5, with TRBD1 identical over 9 bases. Per germline, CDR1 MDHEN and CDR2 SYDVKM. V dropped 10 bases and J dropped 2; count of bases not matched to a gene: 9. The CDR3 runs to 15 residues.

This clonotype was observed at least ten times. The chain couples TRBV29-1 to TRBJ1-2, with no clear D. The length of the CDR3 is 13 residues. Germline CDR1 is SQVTM and CDR2 is ANQGSEA. The V end lost 5 bases, the J end lost 8 bases, and 18 bases lay between the germline ends. The CDR3: CSVHNMKGGGYTF. The CDR3 nucleotides are TGCAGCGTTCACAATATGAAGGGAGGGGGCTACACCTTC.

CDR3 loop: CASSQGGTRNYEQFF. The CDR3 coding sequence is TGTGCCAGCAGCCAAGGTGGGACTAGAAACTACGAGCAGTTCTTC. The chain couples TRBV3-1 to TRBJ2-7; 8 bases are a match to TRBD2. TRBJ2-1 matches the DNA end more closely, so the J call is doubtful. The CDR3 length is 15 residues. The germline gives CDR1 LGHDT, CDR2 YNNKEL (reference sequence).

The V call is TRBV4-1, the J call TRBJ2-5; 10 nucleotides agree with TRBD1. V shed 4 bases, J shed 5 bases, and the junction held 4 bases outside the gene matches. The CDR3 totals 14 residues. From germline, CDR1 is MGHRA and CDR2 YSYEKL. The CDR3 DNA reads TGCGCCAGCAGCCCGGGACAGGGGACGGAGACCCAGTACTTC. Its translation is CASSPGQGTETQYF.

This clonotype turned up a few times. This rearrangement joins TRBV20-1 to TRBJ2-2, with D possibly being TRBD2 (6 bases). Trimming pared 6 bases from V and 3 bases from J, leaving 17 bases between. From germline, CDR1 is DFQATT and CDR2 SNEGSKA (reference sequence). This CDR3 spans 15 amino acids. CDR3 amino acids: CSAPAAGRDTGELFF. The CDR3, as DNA: TGCAGTGCACCCGCTGCGGGGCGGGACACCGGGGAGCTGTTTTTT.

The genes are TRBV2 and TRBJ1-1; no clear D gene. Trimming took 5 bases from V and 1 from J, leaving 11 bases between them. Per germline, CDR1 SNHLY and CDR2 FYNNEI. The CDR3 has 14 residues. CDR3 region: CASSPRLTNTEAFF. The DNA for the CDR3 is TGTGCCAGCAGTCCGAGACTTACGAACACTGAAGCTTTCTTT.

This clonotype has ten or more counts. This chain links TRBV5-5 with TRBJ2-2; 7 positions match TRBD1. The CDR3 totals 16 residues. Germline assignment: CDR1 SGHKS and CDR2 YYEKEE (reference sequence). The V and J ends lost 4 bases and 4 bases, in that order; junction bases with no gene match: 10. CDR3 sequence (DNA): TGTGCCAGCAGCCCAGAGTGGGGACAGCTCACCGGGGAGCTGTTTTTT. This translates into CASSPEWGQLTGELFF.

This clonotype was seen only a few times. The V gene is TRBV7-9, the J gene TRBJ2-2; no clear D gene. The CDR3 contains 14 residues. Germline CDR1 is SEHNR and CDR2 is FQNEAQ (reference sequence). Trimming shortened V by 5 bases and J by 7 bases, and 14 bases separated the two germline ends. The CDR3 coding sequence is TGTGCCAGCAGCCCGATATTGAAGGGCGGGGAGCTGTTTTTT. Amino acids: CASSPILKGGELFF.

This clonotype has a count of ten or more. The chain links TRBV11-3 to TRBJ2-1; 14 bases map to TRBD2. The trim removed 2 bases at V and 7 bases at J, leaving 4 bases unmatched. The CDR3 spans 16 residues. Germline lookup yields CDR1 SGHNT and CDR2 YENEEA. The CDR3 sequence is CASSLRRTSGRNEQFF. CDR3 coding DNA: TGTGCCAGCAGCTTACGGCGGACTAGCGGGAGGAATGAGCAGTTCTTC.

Note on this clonotype: Just one base apart from a much larger clone, this may be a read error. The V and J genes are TRBV20-1 and TRBJ2-1; perhaps TRBD2 as D (5 bases). Germline CDR1 and CDR2: DFQATT and SNEGSKA (reference sequence). Trimming shortened V by 5 bases and J by 8 bases, and 16 bases separated the two germline ends. The CDR3 has 13 amino acids. CDR3 in DNA: TGCAGTGCTCTCCCCTTAGCGAATGATGAGCAGTTCTTC. Protein product: CSALPLANDEQFF.